The clone carrying this T cell receptor beta chain was recorded a few times. Its cognate antigen is unknown. This record comes from a study of T cells after yellow fever vaccination. The wider study: It was SMART-Seq v4 Ultra Low Input that prepared the fractions with low cell numbers. Regarding the study as a whole: The CD4 compartment and the CD8 compartment contained a small share of clonotypes in common.

The 5'RACE template-switching step produced TCR cDNA and added a universal primer site and UMIs. TCRdb re-called the 5' RACE reads with MiXCR, one entry per CDR3 protein. The table lists 150,000 to 200,000 distinct CDR3 sequences, 6% to 7.5% of them singletons. This TCR derives from a man between 18 and 29 years old who received the YFV17D yellow fever vaccine. Specimen: CD4+ T cells sorted from PBMCs, collected 5 days after the first yellow fever vaccination.

CDR3 amino acids: CASSLVQGPVSEAFF. CDR3 coding DNA: TGTGCCAGCAGCTTAGTGCAGGGTCCGGTCTCTGAAGCTTTCTTT. V gene TRBV11-2 combines with J gene TRBJ1-1, with D perhaps matching TRBD1 (5 bases). The CDR3 covers 15 residues. Per germline, CDR1 SGHAT and CDR2 FQNNGV. Trimming pared 1 base from V and 6 bases from J, leaving 15 bases between.